These 2 T cell receptor beta chains came from one sample sequenced in a study of shared clonotypes between healthy human individuals. Method: immunoSEQ multiplex PCR; TCRdb's copy keeps in-frame clones and lacks some. Of some 2.4 million clones listed, approximately 93% are singletons. The specimen was naive CD4+ T cells from PBMCs. Indicated subset: CD45RA+ positively selected. The receptors were gathered from a man younger than 35 in good health. Some clones in this sample may be carry-over from other donors' samples.

This clone was counted once. The J gene is TRBJ2-2, the V gene TRBV21-1; the DNA was not compared with TRBD2, the D call given in the table. TRBV21-1 is tagged as a pseudogene. CDR3 length: 16 amino acids. CDR3 nucleotides: TGTGCCAGCAGCCGGGAGGCTAGCCCTACCTGGGGGGAGCTGTTTTTT. Amino acid sequence: CASSREASPTWGELFF.

V usage is TRBV28 and J usage is TRBJ2-3; weak D call: TRBD1 (5 bases). The CDR3 has 16 amino acids. CDR1 is MDHEN, CDR2 SYDVKM, per germline. The V end was cut by 5 bases, the J end by 2 bases, with 17 bases between. As DNA, the CDR3 is TGTGCCAGCAGTGGAGACAGACTCTCTCCCACAGATACGCAGTATTTT. Translated: CASSGDRLSPTDTQYF. Together with reference TRBV28 and TRBJ2-3, the CDR3 gives the full variable domain: DVKVTQSSRYLVKRTGEKVFLECVQDMDHENMFWYRQDPGLGLRLIYFSYDVKMKEKGDIPEGYSVSREKKERFSLILESASTNQTSMYLCASSGDRLSPTDTQYFGPGTRLTVL.